This T cell receptor (beta chain) was documented in a study of blood T cell repertoires in COVID-19. Overall study: From the United States, Italy and Spain came samples of acute and convalescent COVID-19. T cells, B-cell-depleted T cells, or PBMCs provided the cDNA or gDNA that served as material.

CDR3 length equals 15 residues. The V gene's germline CDR1 is LNHDA and CDR2 SQIVND (reference sequence). V shed 2 bases and J shed 4 bases, with 11 bases lying between them. Original data processing: Reference gene primer amplification yielded estimated nucleated cell counts. Clones were sequenced by immunoSEQ multiplex PCR, and TCRdb holds only the in-frame ones, with some missing. V, J and clone size reflect that table, while D and trimming were determined from the DNA. The table records 100,000 or so clones, 80% to 85% of them present only once. The sample was peripheral blood. The chain employs TRBV19 and TRBJ1-4; a weak D match, TRBD1 (6 bases). This receptor was identified in a man older than 75 with acute or convalescent COVID-19. CDR3: CASSIQGRGNEKLFF. The CDR3 coding sequence is TGTGCCAGTAGTATACAGGGGAGAGGTAATGAAAAACTGTTTTTT. The full variable domain, rest sourced from reference TRBV19 and TRBJ1-4, is DGGITQSPKYLFRKEGQNVTLSCEQNLNHDAMYWYRQDPGQGLRLIYYSQIVNDFQKGDIAEGYSVSREKKESFPLTVTSAQKNPTAFYLCASSIQGRGNEKLFFGSGTQLSVL.